This entry lists 15 T cell receptor beta chains sequenced from one sample in a study of CD8+CD57+ T cells in acquired aplastic anemia. TCR beta VDJ combinations and CDR3 sequences were profiled from genomic DNA. Each CDR3 protein is one row after TCRdb ran MiXCR on the reads. The sample has about 81,000 distinct CDR3 sequences; less than 60% are singletons. The sequenced sample was sorted CD4+, CD8+, or CD8+CD57+ T cells (not recorded which) from PBMCs. Source of these receptors: a human donor in good health, serving as a control.

The rearrangement links TRBV25-1 to TRBJ2-3; TRBD2 matches at 10 bases. Germline values: CDR1 MGHDK, CDR2 SYGVNS. CDR3 size: 22 residues. Trimming took 3 bases from V and 2 from J; bases not matched to a gene: 23. CDR3 in amino acids: CASSDASGGARRRIRDTDTQYF. CDR3 nucleotide sequence: TGTGCCAGCAGTGACGCCAGCGGGGGGGCGAGGCGAAGGATTCGGGACACAGATACGCAGTATTTT.

This chain joins TRBV3-1 and TRBJ1-1; D is unclear. V lost 5 bases, J lost 7 bases, and 8 bases lay in between. The CDR3 totals 11 residues. The germline V gene has CDR1 LGHDT and CDR2 YNNKEL (reference sequence). The CDR3 region has the DNA TGTGCCAGCAGCGCGGAAAATGAAGCTTTCTTT. Protein sequence: CASSAENEAFF.

The chain carries TRBV2 and TRBJ2-3; 7 bases are a match to TRBD2. With V trimmed by 11 bases and J by 0 bases, 11 bases remained unmatched. Germline assignment: CDR1 SNHLY and CDR2 FYNNEI. The CDR3 loop spans 15 amino acids. CDR3 DNA sequence: TGTGCCTCTCAAAAGGAGCGGGGTAGCACAGATACGCAGTATTTT. It yields the protein CASQKERGSTDTQYF.

In regard to this clonotype: Germline and junction disagree at one end, which may indicate a read error. The CDR3 loop is CAGSPDRGRVTQLFF. CDR3 DNA: TGTGCCGGCAGCCCCGACAGGGGGCGAGTTACCCAGCTGTTTTTT. The chain carries TRBV3-1 and TRBJ2-2; 10 nucleotides align to TRBD1. This CDR3 comprises 15 residues. Germline assignment: CDR1 LGHDT and CDR2 YNNKEL (reference sequence).

This clonotype came up a few times. The rearrangement uses TRBV12-3 or TRBV12-4 and TRBJ2-1; the D call may be TRBD1 or TRBD2 (5 bases each). The CDR3 length is 13 residues. V lost 1 base to trimming and J lost 7 bases, with 8 bases between them. The CDR3 spells CASSLGGWNEQFF. In nucleotides, the CDR3 is TGTGCCAGCAGTTTAGGGGGGTGGAATGAGCAGTTCTTC.

This clonotype was detected ten times or more. The genes are TRBV13 and TRBJ1-1; no clear D gene. The ends were cut back, 0 bases at V and 1 base at J, with 6 bases in the middle. The CDR3 has 14 amino acids. Germline CDR1 and CDR2: PRHDT and FYEKMQ (reference sequence). The CDR3 DNA sequence: TGTGCCAGCAGCTTAGGAGCGAGGAACACTGAAGCTTTCTTT. It encodes CASSLGARNTEAFF.

This clonotype was detected many times. CDR3 nucleotide sequence: TGTGCCACCAGTGATTGGGATTCCGGGACAGAGAACTATGGCTACACCTTC. Protein product: CATSDWDSGTENYGYTF. This chain joins TRBV24-1 and TRBJ1-2; 7 bases map to TRBD1. Unmatched junction bases numbered 10, after V lost 2 bases and J lost 2 bases. Germline CDR1 and CDR2: KGHDR and SFDVKD. The CDR3 runs to 17 residues.

The V and J genes are TRBV20-1 and TRBJ1-2; D is ambiguous. Germline CDR1 reads DFQATT; CDR2 reads SNEGSKA (reference sequence). This CDR3 is 12 amino acids long. The V and J ends lost 6 bases and 6 bases respectively, with 14 bases between them. The CDR3 region is CSARTAGHGYTF. The CDR3 DNA sequence: TGCAGTGCCCGAACGGCCGGGCATGGCTACACCTTC.

The chain uses TRBV7-2 and TRBJ1-6, with D possibly TRBD1 on 5 matching bases. The CDR3 covers 13 residues. V was clipped by 1 base and J by 8 bases, with 6 bases between them. Per germline, CDR1 SGHTA and CDR2 FQGNSA. The CDR3 loop is CASSLVGDSPLHF. CDR3 DNA sequence: TGTGCCAGCAGCTTAGTGGGGGATTCACCCCTCCACTTT.

V gene TRBV2 combines with J gene TRBJ2-7, with TRBD1 as a possible D gene (6 bases). V was shortened by 2 bases and J by 5 bases, with 10 bases between the two germline ends. CDR1 and CDR2 from the germline V gene are SNHLY and FYNNEI. The CDR3 is 13 amino acids. The CDR3 bases are TGTGCCAGCAGTGAACAGGGGATAAACGAGCAGTACTTC. It translates to CASSEQGINEQYF.

This clonotype was seen a few times. The J gene is TRBJ2-1, the V gene TRBV20-1; 14 positions match TRBD2. Germline lookup yields CDR1 DFQATT and CDR2 SNEGSKA (reference sequence). This CDR3 has 16 residues. The V gene end was trimmed by 6 bases and the J gene end by 0 bases; junction bases not matched to a gene: 4. CDR3 loop: CSAPGLAGASYNEQFF. The DNA for the CDR3 is TGCAGTGCCCCGGGACTAGCGGGGGCCTCCTACAATGAGCAGTTCTTC.

The V gene is TRBV4-1, the J gene TRBJ2-3; D may be TRBD2 (6 bases). Germline V gives CDR1 MGHRA, CDR2 YSYEKL. The CDR3 consists of 14 residues. Deletions cut 1 base from V and 1 base from J, with 6 bases between. CDR3 amino acids: CASSQGGGTDTQYF. The CDR3 nucleotides read TGCGCCAGCAGCCAAGGGGGGGGCACAGATACGCAGTATTTT.

The CDR3 sequence: CATSESRRGLGGSNQPQHF. CDR3 in DNA: TGTGCCACCAGTGAGAGCCGACGCGGTTTGGGGGGTAGCAATCAGCCCCAGCATTTT. This rearrangement joins TRBV24-1 to TRBJ1-5, with a possible D match to TRBD1 (5 bases). The CDR3 has 19 residues. Looked up from germline, CDR1 is KGHDR and CDR2 is SFDVKD. Trimming pared 4 bases from V and 0 bases from J, leaving 21 bases between.

The rearrangement uses TRBV11-3 and TRBJ2-1; D is undetermined. The CDR3 has 14 residues. V gave up 5 bases and J gave up 4 bases, with 12 bases separating them. The germline V gene encodes CDR1 SGHNT and CDR2 YENEEA. The DNA of the CDR3 is TGTGCCAGCAGCCCTGGGAACAGATACAATGAGCAGTTCTTC. It yields the protein CASSPGNRYNEQFF.

The rearrangement links TRBV25-1 to TRBJ2-3; tentative D call: TRBD2 (5 bases). The CDR3 sequence is 13 residues long. Trimming left V 6 bases short and J 2 bases short, with 9 bases between. From germline, CDR1 is MGHDK and CDR2 SYGVNS. CDR3 in amino acids: CASRRASTDTQYF. The DNA for the CDR3 is TGTGCCAGCAGGCGGGCCTCCACAGATACGCAGTATTTT.